One and the same sample provided the 24 T cell receptor beta chains below, sequenced in a study of blood T cells in healthy people across ages. For the second PCR, which ran for about 7 to 12 cycles, a sample-barcoded 5' primer and a J-beta primer mix were used. One entry per CDR3 protein, called by TCRdb with MiXCR from the 5' RACE reads. The profile covers over 600,000 distinct CDR3 sequences, with roughly 41% appearing a single time and 30% taken by the ten largest. Sequenced sample: blood. The origin of the receptors is an elderly man in good health.

This clonotype was detected a few times. The chain recombines TRBV12-3 or TRBV12-4 with TRBJ2-1, with a possible D match to TRBD1 (5 bases). The CDR3 runs to 14 residues. V was trimmed by 3 bases and J by 5 bases, leaving 11 bases between them. The CDR3 loop is CASSFLQANNEQFF. The CDR3 bases are TGTGCCAGCAGTTTCCTACAGGCTAACAATGAGCAGTTCTTC.

The chain couples TRBV5-1 to TRBJ1-5; D remains ambiguous. The germline V and J ends were trimmed by 0 bases and 9 bases, with 7 bases remaining between them. The germline V gene encodes CDR1 SGHRS and CDR2 YFSETQ. The CDR3 loop spans 12 amino acids. CDR3 sequence reads: CASSLAPGPQHF. The CDR3 DNA reads as TGCGCCAGCAGCTTGGCCCCAGGGCCCCAGCATTTT. Complete variable domain (other parts from reference TRBV5-1 and TRBJ1-5): KAGVTQTPRYLIKTRGQQVTLSCSPISGHRSVSWYQQTPGQGLQFLFEYFSETQRNKGNFPGRFSGRQFSNSRSEMNVSTLELGDSALYLCASSLAPGPQHFGDGTRLSIL.

V is TRBV11-2 and J is TRBJ2-5; maybe TRBD2 (6 bases). This CDR3 has 16 residues. V was clipped by 6 bases and J by 5 bases, with 22 bases between them. Germline values: CDR1 SGHAT, CDR2 FQNNGV. CDR3 nucleotide sequence: TGTGCCAGCAGTACATCCCAGACTAGTTCTGCCGAGACCCAGTACTTC. Protein: CASSTSQTSSAETQYF.

V gene TRBV12-5 combines with J gene TRBJ2-7, with a weak D call TRBD2 (7 bases). The CDR3 is 16 amino acids. V lost 4 bases, J lost 0 bases, and 16 bases lay in between. CDR1 and CDR2 (germline): LGHNT, FRNRAP. In DNA form, the CDR3 reads TGTGCTAGTGGTTCCGATAGGGGGGGTCTCTCCTACGAGCAGTACTTC. It encodes CASGSDRGGLSYEQYF.

This clonotype appeared many times. The rearrangement joins TRBV29-1 to TRBJ2-7; the match to TRBD1 covers 7 bases. From germline, CDR1 is SQVTM and CDR2 ANQGSEA. CDR3 length: 15 amino acids. J gave up 6 bases and V 4 bases, and 15 bases lay outside the gene matches. The CDR3 sequence is CSVAISTGTDSEQYF. The CDR3 region has the DNA TGCAGCGTTGCTATTAGTACCGGGACAGATAGCGAGCAGTACTTC.

The DNA of the CDR3 is TGTGCCAGCAGCGAGAGGACAGGGACCTACGAGCAGTACTTC. Protein sequence: CASSERTGTYEQYF. The genes are TRBV9 and TRBJ2-7, with 8 nucleotides matching TRBD1. The germline V gene has CDR1 SGDLS and CDR2 YYNGEE. CDR3 length: 14 amino acids. The V gene end was trimmed by 3 bases and the J gene end by 2 bases; junction bases not matched to a gene: 4. The full variable domain, its missing parts supplied by reference TRBV9 and TRBJ2-7, is DSGVTQTPKHLITATGQRVTLRCSPRSGDLSVYWYQQSLDQGLQFLIQYYNGEERAKGNILERFSAQQFPDLHSELNLSSLELGDSALYFCASSERTGTYEQYFGPGTRLTVT.

This clonotype came up a few times. This chain joins TRBV28 and TRBJ2-1, with TRBD2 matching 14 bases. CDR1 and CDR2 (germline): MDHEN, SYDVKM. CDR3 size: 15 residues. V was pared by 10 bases and J by 8 bases, with 10 bases of the junction left unmatched. CDR3 region: CATNLGTSGSDEQFF. The CDR3 DNA sequence: TGTGCCACCAATCTAGGGACTAGCGGGAGCGATGAGCAGTTCTTC.

V is TRBV7-8 and J is TRBJ2-7, with D perhaps TRBD1 (5 bases). V lost 0 bases and J lost 2, with 8 bases in between. The CDR3 length is 14 residues. The germline V gene has CDR1 SGHVS and CDR2 FQNEAQ. The CDR3 DNA reads TGTGCCAGCAGCTTAGCCAGGGCAGCCTACGAGCAGTACTTC. It specifies CASSLARAAYEQYF.

This clonotype was counted ten times or more. Compared with germline, one end of the junction differs, possibly owing to a read error. The V call is TRBV2, the J call TRBJ2-7; possible D gene TRBD2, 5 bases. Germline V gives CDR1 SNHLY, CDR2 FYNNEI. The CDR3 consists of 12 residues. The CDR3 loop is CASSESGYEQYF. CDR3 DNA sequence: TGCGCCAGCAGTGAGTCGGGATACGAGCAGTACTTC.

V is TRBV20-1 and J is TRBJ2-4; D not certain. This CDR3 has 15 residues. Germline CDR1 and CDR2: DFQATT and SNEGSKA (reference sequence). With 3 bases removed from V and 0 bases from J, the gap between germline ends came to 12 bases. The CDR3 loop is CSARVQTIAKNIQYF. The CDR3 region has the DNA TGCAGTGCTAGGGTACAGACGATAGCCAAAAACATTCAGTACTTC.

This clonotype appeared a few times. The chain joins TRBV15 to TRBJ2-2; D is uncertain. V shed 7 bases and J shed 5 bases, with 11 bases lying between them. The CDR3 loop spans 13 amino acids. Germline CDR1 and CDR2: LNHNV and YYDKDF (reference sequence). Here the CDR3 DNA reads TGTGCCACCACCAAGGCAGTTACCGGGGAGCTGTTTTTT. Protein sequence: CATTKAVTGELFF.

The V gene is TRBV12-3 or TRBV12-4, the J gene TRBJ2-1, with TRBD2 identical over 10 bases. V lost 6 bases and J lost 10; bases outside the gene matches: 24. The length of the CDR3 is 19 residues. The CDR3 sequence is CASSPVGGRLAGHSYEQFF. The CDR3 DNA is TGTGCCAGCAGCCCTGTGGGGGGGCGACTAGCGGGCCACTCCTACGAGCAGTTCTTC.

The chain joins TRBV12-3 or TRBV12-4 to TRBJ2-5, with 9 positions matching TRBD2. The CDR3 is 13 residues long. The trim removed 7 bases at V and 2 bases at J, leaving 2 bases unmatched. The CDR3: CASTTSGQETQYF. DNA of the CDR3: TGTGCCAGCACGACTAGCGGACAAGAGACCCAGTACTTC.

This clonotype was found a few times. The V call is TRBV4-2, the J call TRBJ1-6; tentative D call: TRBD1 (5 bases). This CDR3 contains 15 residues. V gave up 0 bases and J gave up 10 bases, with 13 bases separating them. CDR1 and CDR2 from the germline V gene are LGHNA and YNFKEQ. CDR3 in amino acids: CASSQDPGSYSPLHF. CDR3 DNA: TGTGCCAGCAGCCAAGATCCAGGGTCCTACTCACCCCTCCACTTT.

The chain recombines TRBV12-3 or TRBV12-4 with TRBJ2-1; 10 bases line up with TRBD1. This CDR3 is built from 15 residues. The junction had 7 bases not matched to a gene; V was cut back by 4 bases and J by 7 bases. CDR3 DNA: TGTGCCAGCAGTTCTTCCGGGACAGGGGTTAATGAGCAGTTCTTC. This codes for CASSSSGTGVNEQFF.

V usage is TRBV20-1 and J usage is TRBJ2-1; perhaps D is TRBD1 or TRBD2 (5 bases each). The germline V gene encodes CDR1 DFQATT and CDR2 SNEGSKA (reference sequence). The CDR3 runs 14 residues. V was cut by 6 bases and J by 0 bases, with 12 bases left in between. The CDR3 DNA is TGCAGTGCGAGGGGAGCAGCCTCCTACAATGAGCAGTTCTTC. Its translation is CSARGAASYNEQFF.

The chain combines TRBV20-1 with TRBJ2-1, with 10 positions matching TRBD2. The V segment lost 0 bases and the J segment 9 bases; nucleotides outside the gene matches: 5. CDR3 length equals 14 residues. Germline CDR1 and CDR2: DFQATT and SNEGSKA (reference sequence). CDR3 nucleotide sequence: TGCAGTGCTAGAGATCCTAGGACTAGCGGTGAGCAGTTCTTC. Its translation: CSARDPRTSGEQFF.

The V gene is TRBV5-1, the J gene TRBJ2-7; D not resolved. From germline, CDR1 is SGHRS and CDR2 YFSETQ. The V and J ends lost 0 bases and 3 bases respectively, with 16 bases between them. CDR3 length: 16 residues. This CDR3 reads CASSLARVTEDYEQYF. CDR3 DNA: TGCGCCAGCAGCTTGGCCCGAGTTACAGAAGACTACGAGCAGTACTTC. Full variable domain (rest looked up from reference TRBV5-1 and TRBJ2-7): KAGVTQTPRYLIKTRGQQVTLSCSPISGHRSVSWYQQTPGQGLQFLFEYFSETQRNKGNFPGRFSGRQFSNSRSEMNVSTLELGDSALYLCASSLARVTEDYEQYFGPGTRLTVT.

This clonotype came up a few times. The chain couples TRBV5-1 to TRBJ2-1, with no clear D. V lost 0 bases, J lost 0 bases, and 10 bases lay in between. Germline CDR1 and CDR2: SGHRS and YFSETQ. There are 16 residues in the CDR3. The CDR3 loop is CASSLEVDGSYNEQFF. DNA for the CDR3: TGCGCCAGCAGCTTGGAGGTGGACGGCTCCTACAATGAGCAGTTCTTC. Looking up the rest from reference TRBV5-1 and TRBJ2-1 gives the full variable domain: KAGVTQTPRYLIKTRGQQVTLSCSPISGHRSVSWYQQTPGQGLQFLFEYFSETQRNKGNFPGRFSGRQFSNSRSEMNVSTLELGDSALYLCASSLEVDGSYNEQFFGPGTRLTVL.

This clonotype appeared many times. The chain recombines TRBV6-1 with TRBJ2-3; D tentatively reads TRBD1 or TRBD2 (5 bases each). CDR3 length: 13 residues. V gave up 3 bases and J gave up 4 bases, with 8 bases separating them. CDR1 MNHNS and CDR2 SASEGT come from the germline V gene. The CDR3 DNA reads TGTGCCAGCAGTGAGTGGGACCCAGATACGCAGTATTTT. Protein sequence: CASSEWDPDTQYF.

The table lists this clonotype with many counts. At one of its ends the junction is not consistent with the germline gene, which may arise from a read error. V is TRBV7-3 and J is TRBJ2-7, with a weak D call TRBD1 (6 bases). The length of the CDR3 is 13 residues. Germline values: CDR1 SGHTA, CDR2 FQGTGA. CDR3 amino acids: CASSLEQGYEQYF. CDR3 nucleotide sequence: TGCGCCAGCAGCTTGGAACAGGGCTACGAGCAGTACTTC.

This sequence joins TRBV2 and TRBJ1-6; D is perhaps TRBD1 (6 bases). V was cut by 0 bases and J by 8 bases, with 8 bases left in between. The CDR3 contains 14 residues. CDR1 is SNHLY and CDR2 is FYNNEI in the germline V gene. The CDR3 DNA is TGTGCCAGCAGTGAAGCCAGGGGTGATTCACCCCTCCACTTT. It codes for CASSEARGDSPLHF.

As regards this clonotype: A much larger clone lies a single base off, so this may be a read error. The chain is built from TRBV29-1 and TRBJ2-5; D gene uncertain. Germline assignment: CDR1 SQVTM and CDR2 ANQGSEA. Trimming removed 0 bases from V and 13 bases from J, with 6 bases in between. The CDR3 consists of 9 residues. CDR3 sequence reads: CSVEDPLYF. As DNA, the CDR3 is TGCAGCGTTGAAGACCCCCTGTACTTC. Full variable domain (remainder filled in from reference TRBV29-1 and TRBJ2-5): SAVISQKPSRDICQRGTSLTIQCQVDSQVTMMFWYRQQPGQSLTLIATANQGSEATYESGFVIDKFPISRPNLTFSTLTVSNMSPEDSSIYLCSVEDPLYFGPGTRLLVL.

This clonotype came up once. The junction departs from the called germline gene at one end, perhaps through a read error. The rearrangement links TRBV7-2 to TRBJ2-3; D might be TRBD2 (5 bases). Looked up from germline, CDR1 is SGHTA and CDR2 is FQGNSA. This CDR3 is built from 17 residues. The CDR3 DNA is TGTGCCAGCAACTTAAGCGGAGCCACCCTACCCCCAGATACGCAGTATTTT. This translates into CASNLSGATLPPDTQYF.